Following are 11 T cell receptor beta chains from one sample sequenced in a study of cytomegalovirus exposure and HLA in healthy donors. Using immunoSEQ multiplex PCR, the repertoire was profiled, and TCRdb retains in-frame clones only, with some absent. The profile shows approximately 100,000 clones, roughly 87% of them singletons. Sequenced: PBMCs. The receptor source for this set is a woman in her twenties or thirties in good health and CMV-seronegative.

The chain joins TRBV6-5 to TRBJ2-3, with 10 bases aligning to TRBD2. The germline CDR1 and CDR2 sequences are MNHEY and SVGAGI. CDR3 length: 15 amino acids. Trimming removed 1 base from V and 7 bases from J; junction bases left unmatched: 5. The CDR3 region is CASSYFSSGGNTQYF. In DNA form, the CDR3 reads TGTGCCAGCAGTTACTTTTCTAGCGGGGGTAATACGCAGTATTTT.

The chain is built from TRBV7-8 and TRBJ1-5; a possible D gene is TRBD1 (6 bases). V lost 5 bases and J 1 base, leaving 9 bases between the germline ends. Germline-derived CDR1 and CDR2 are SGHVS and FQNEAQ. The CDR3 totals 14 residues. Here the CDR3 DNA reads TGTGCCAGCAGCCGGGGGGCAAGCAATCAGCCCCAGCATTTT. This gives the protein CASSRGASNQPQHF.

The chain has TRBV14 and TRBJ1-5, with D tentatively TRBD1 (6 bases). CDR1 SGHDN and CDR2 FVKESK come from the germline V gene. The ends were cut back, 4 bases at V and 3 bases at J, with 10 bases in the middle. The CDR3 sequence is 14 residues long. The CDR3 protein is CASSRQGLNQPQHF. For the CDR3, the DNA is TGTGCCAGCAGCCGGCAGGGGCTCAATCAGCCCCAGCATTTT.

The chain combines TRBV21-1 with TRBJ1-2; the table's D call of TRBD1 was not tested on the DNA. TRBV21-1 counts as a pseudogene. CDR3 length: 14 amino acids. CDR3 loop: CASSAGQRKYGYTF. The CDR3 region has the DNA TGTGCCAGCAGCGCGGGACAGAGAAAATATGGCTACACCTTC.

This clone was detected a few times. The gene calls are TRBV5-1 and TRBJ1-2, with 7 bases that match TRBD1. Trimming at V came to 2 bases and at J to 6 bases, leaving 7 bases not matched to a gene. This CDR3 is built from 14 residues. Germline CDR1 reads SGHRS; CDR2 reads YFSETQ. The CDR3 nucleotides read TGCGCCAGCAGCTTATCACAGGGGAAAAATGGCTACACCTTC. Translating it yields CASSLSQGKNGYTF.

This sequence joins TRBV6-5 and TRBJ1-2, with D maybe TRBD1 (5 bases). CDR3 length equals 14 residues. V was shortened by 4 bases and J by 4 bases, with 13 bases between the two germline ends. The V gene's germline CDR1 is MNHEY and CDR2 SVGAGI. CDR3: CASSLSAGRYGYTF. The CDR3 DNA is TGTGCCAGCAGTTTGTCGGCAGGGCGCTATGGCTACACCTTC.

The V and J genes are TRBV11-3 and TRBJ2-1; D remains unclear. Trimming removed 5 bases from V and 6 bases from J, with 8 bases in between. From germline, CDR1 is SGHNT and CDR2 YENEEA. This CDR3 has 12 residues. This chain's CDR3 is CASSHPGNEQFF. CDR3 nucleotides: TGTGCCAGCAGCCACCCAGGCAATGAGCAGTTCTTC.

The rearrangement links TRBV6-1 to TRBJ1-2; D is ambiguous. The germline gives CDR1 MNHNS, CDR2 SASEGT. The CDR3 contains 11 residues. V gave up 8 bases and J gave up 8 bases, with 12 bases separating them. The CDR3 sequence: CASRLPGGYTF. In DNA form, the CDR3 reads TGTGCCAGCCGACTACCCGGCGGCTACACCTTC.

The J gene is TRBJ1-2, the V gene TRBV15; D possibly corresponds to TRBD1 (5 bases). Germline V gene lookup returns CDR1 LNHNV and CDR2 YYDKDF (reference sequence). The CDR3 is 16 residues long. Trimming pared 1 base from V and 0 bases from J, leaving 12 bases between. CDR3 sequence: CATSRGPWGANYGYTF. The CDR3 DNA sequence: TGTGCCACCAGCAGAGGTCCATGGGGCGCTAACTATGGCTACACCTTC. Using reference TRBV15 and TRBJ1-2 for the parts outside the CDR3, the full variable domain is DAMVIQNPRYQVTQFGKPVTLSCSQTLNHNVMYWYQQKSSQAPKLLFHYYDKDFNNEADTPDNFQSRRPNTSFCFLDIRSPGLGDTAMYLCATSRGPWGANYGYTFGSGTRLTVV.

The chain uses TRBV6-1 and TRBJ2-3, with D perhaps matching TRBD1 (6 bases). V was clipped by 2 bases and J by 0 bases, with 9 bases between them. CDR1 and CDR2 (germline): MNHNS, SASEGT. The CDR3 runs to 15 residues. CDR3 protein: CASSERTESTDTQYF. The CDR3, as DNA: TGTGCCAGCAGTGAAAGGACAGAGAGCACAGATACGCAGTATTTT.

This chain links TRBV11-2 with TRBJ1-6, with a tentative D call TRBD1 (5 bases). The germline V gene has CDR1 SGHAT and CDR2 FQNNGV. Trimming took off 4 bases at V and 10 bases at J, with 17 bases between the two ends. The length of the CDR3 is 15 residues. This CDR3 reads CASSSYSRVNSPLHF. The CDR3 DNA sequence: TGTGCCAGCAGCTCATACTCCAGGGTGAACTCACCCCTCCACTTT.